This entry lists 19 T cell receptor beta chains sequenced from one sample in a study of T cells in Graves' hyperthyroidism and ophthalmopathy. RNA transcripts gave rise to amplified TCR beta CDR3 regions. First-round RT-PCR of the TCR CDR3 relied on the HTBI primer set. Each CDR3 protein is one row after TCRdb ran MiXCR on the multiplex PCR reads. The sample lists about 480,000 distinct CDR3 sequences; roughly 22% were seen once. Sequencing was carried out using blood. These receptors all come from a woman aged 65 to 85 with Graves' ophthalmopathy.

The table lists this clonotype with a few counts. The chain is built from TRBV6-1 and TRBJ2-7, with TRBD2 identical over 8 bases. The ends lost 5 bases at V and 6 bases at J; junction bases unmatched: 9. Germline V gene lookup returns CDR1 MNHNS and CDR2 SASEGT. This CDR3 has 14 residues. The CDR3 loop is CASSTSGGAREQYF. In DNA form, the CDR3 reads TGTGCCAGCAGTACCTCCGGGGGGGCGCGCGAGCAGTACTTC.

The chain joins TRBV30 to TRBJ2-2; 10 bases fit TRBD1. The length of the CDR3 is 16 residues. The germline V gene has CDR1 GTSNPN and CDR2 SVGIG (reference sequence). J was trimmed by 5 bases and V by 0 bases; bases with no gene match: 6. The CDR3 coding sequence is TGTGCCTGGAGTGTACTCAGGACAGGGGGGACCGGGGAGCTGTTTTTT. Translated, it gives CAWSVLRTGGTGELFF.

This clonotype has a handful of counts. V gene TRBV3-1 combines with J gene TRBJ1-5; a possible D gene is TRBD1 (6 bases). The CDR3 is 15 residues long. Trimming shortened V by 4 bases and J by 4 bases, and 14 bases separated the two germline ends. Germline-derived CDR1 and CDR2 are LGHDT and YNNKEL (reference sequence). The CDR3 here is CASSLSGDKNQPQHF. The CDR3 DNA follows: TGTGCCAGCAGCCTCTCAGGGGACAAAAATCAGCCCCAGCATTTT.

The genes are TRBV6-1 and TRBJ1-1; D is unclear. Germline V gene data show CDR1 as MNHNS and CDR2 as SASEGT. The CDR3 extends over 13 amino acids. V lost 10 bases to trimming and J lost 4 bases, with 16 bases between them. CDR3 residues: CATPQFVGTEAFF. The CDR3 coding sequence is TGTGCCACCCCTCAATTCGTGGGCACTGAAGCTTTCTTT.

The chain uses TRBV7-6 and TRBJ2-1; 10 bases agree with TRBD2. CDR1 SGHVS and CDR2 FNYEAQ come from the germline V gene. The CDR3 runs 17 residues. Germline trimming cut 2 bases from V and 4 bases from J; bases unmatched to any gene: 8. The CDR3 nucleotides are TGTGCCAGCAGCTTATTACTCCTAGCGGGGGCGTACAATGAGCAGTTCTTC. Amino acids: CASSLLLLAGAYNEQFF.

The rearrangement links TRBV7-2 to TRBJ2-7; TRBD2 matches at 16 bases. The V gene's germline CDR1 is SGHTA and CDR2 FQGNSA. CDR3 length: 17 residues. Trimming cost V 5 bases and J 3 bases; bases outside gene matches: 7. In DNA form, the CDR3 reads TGTGCCAGCAGCCCGACCGGGACTAGCGGGAGGGGCTACGAGCAGTACTTC. Its translation: CASSPTGTSGRGYEQYF.

The table lists this clonotype with many counts. The chain is built from TRBV7-2 and TRBJ2-7; tentatively, D is TRBD2 (6 bases). The length of the CDR3 is 14 residues. Germline V gives CDR1 SGHTA, CDR2 FQGNSA. V gave up 5 bases and J gave up 0 bases, with 11 bases separating them. The CDR3 DNA sequence: TGTGCCAGCAGCCTTAGCGGTTACTCCTACGAGCAGTACTTC. This gives the protein CASSLSGYSYEQYF. The full variable domain, rest sourced from reference TRBV7-2 and TRBJ2-7, is GAGVSQSPSNKVTEKGKDVELRCDPISGHTALYWYRQSLGQGLEFLIYFQGNSAPDKSGLPSDRFSAERTGGSVSTLTIQRTQQEDSAVYLCASSLSGYSYEQYFGPGTRLTVT.

This chain uses TRBV24-1 with TRBJ2-2; 9 positions agree with TRBD2. J was trimmed by 5 bases and V by 9 bases; bases with no gene match: 12. This CDR3 has 16 amino acids. Germline CDR1 and CDR2: KGHDR and SFDVKD. Here the CDR3 reads CATRGASGMGTGELFF. In nucleotides, the CDR3 is TGTGCCACCCGAGGAGCTAGCGGGATGGGTACCGGGGAGCTGTTTTTT.

This clonotype has only a few counts. V gene TRBV29-1 combines with J gene TRBJ1-5; D not certain. Per the germline V gene, CDR1 is SQVTM and CDR2 is ANQGSEA. Trimming stripped 3 bases from V and 9 bases from J, with 18 bases between. The length of the CDR3 is 14 residues. CDR3 sequence reads: CSVEVGGGQGPQHF. CDR3 sequence (DNA): TGCAGCGTTGAGGTGGGAGGAGGCCAAGGGCCCCAGCATTTT. Drawing the rest from reference TRBV29-1 and TRBJ1-5, the complete variable domain is SAVISQKPSRDICQRGTSLTIQCQVDSQVTMMFWYRQQPGQSLTLIATANQGSEATYESGFVIDKFPISRPNLTFSTLTVSNMSPEDSSIYLCSVEVGGGQGPQHFGDGTRLSIL.

This chain links TRBV20-1 with TRBJ2-3; 14 bases fit TRBD2. Unmatched junction bases numbered 7, after V lost 0 bases and J lost 5 bases. The CDR3 runs to 17 residues. Germline V lookup: CDR1 DFQATT, CDR2 SNEGSKA (reference sequence). CDR3 sequence reads: CSAREPFGLAGGDTQYF. CDR3 DNA sequence: TGCAGTGCTAGAGAACCTTTCGGACTAGCGGGAGGAGATACGCAGTATTTT.

This clonotype was seen a few times. The chain employs TRBV3-1 and TRBJ2-1; 14 bases are shared with TRBD2. Germline V lookup: CDR1 LGHDT, CDR2 YNNKEL (reference sequence). This CDR3 contains 15 residues. The V and J ends lost 3 bases and 9 bases, in that order; junction bases with no gene match: 4. CDR3 in amino acids: CASSHPGTSGSEQFF. The CDR3 DNA follows: TGTGCCAGCAGCCACCCCGGGACTAGCGGGAGTGAGCAGTTCTTC.

The rearrangement uses TRBV5-1 and TRBJ2-3, with 7 bases matching TRBD1. CDR1 and CDR2 from the germline V gene are SGHRS and YFSETQ. CDR3 length equals 15 residues. V lost 3 bases and J lost 2; bases outside the gene matches: 6. CDR3 nucleotide sequence: TGCGCCAGCAGCTCTTGGGGACAGCCCACAGATACGCAGTATTTT. Its protein product is CASSSWGQPTDTQYF.

There are many counts of this clonotype. This sequence joins TRBV12-3 or TRBV12-4 and TRBJ1-1, with D uncertain. CDR3 length equals 13 residues. V shed 6 bases and J shed 4 bases, with 12 bases lying between them. CDR3 amino acids: CASSLHGATEAFF. Here the CDR3 DNA reads TGTGCCAGCAGCCTACATGGAGCCACTGAAGCTTTCTTT.

This chain joins TRBV9 and TRBJ1-5; tentatively, D is TRBD1 (5 bases). The CDR3 sequence is 15 residues long. Germline V gene lookup returns CDR1 SGDLS and CDR2 YYNGEE. Trimming took off 0 bases at V and 6 bases at J, with 13 bases between the two ends. The CDR3 region has the DNA TGTGCCAGCAGCGTAGAGGTAGGGGCGGGTCAGCCCCAGCATTTT. As protein: CASSVEVGAGQPQHF.

V and J are TRBV5-5 and TRBJ2-2; D possibly corresponds to TRBD2 (6 bases). The V gene lost 4 bases and the J gene lost 1 base, with 14 bases spanning the gap. The CDR3 has 16 residues. CDR1 SGHKS and CDR2 YYEKEE come from the germline V gene (reference sequence). As DNA, the CDR3 is TGTGCCAGCAGCCACAAGGGTAGCGGGAACACCGGGGAGCTGTTTTTT. Encoded protein: CASSHKGSGNTGELFF.

On this clonotype itself: A junction end diverges from the germline sequence, so it may reflect a read error. The V gene is TRBV18, the J gene TRBJ2-3; no reliable D call. Per germline, CDR1 KGHSH and CDR2 LQKENI. The CDR3 loop spans 11 amino acids. The CDR3 is CASSPSDMQYF. CDR3 in DNA: TGTGCCAGCTCACCTTCGGATATGCAGTATTTT. Combining the CDR3 with reference TRBV18 and TRBJ2-3 gives the whole variable domain NAGVMQNPRHLVRRRGQEARLRCSPMKGHSHVYWYRQLPEEGLKFMVYLQKENIIDESGMPKERFSAEFPKEGPSILRIQQVVRGDSAAYFCASSPSDMQYFGPGTRLTVL.

The V call is TRBV27, the J call TRBJ2-2, with 9 positions matching TRBD2. This CDR3 spans 16 amino acids. CDR1 is MNHEY and CDR2 is SMNVEV in the germline V gene (reference sequence). V lost 2 bases, J lost 6 bases, and 7 bases stayed unmatched. CDR3 nucleotide sequence: TGTGCCAGCAGTTTACTGGGGCTAGCGGGACCCGGGGAGCTGTTTTTT. This codes for CASSLLGLAGPGELFF.

This clonotype came up many times. J is TRBJ2-1 and V is TRBV12-5, with D possibly TRBD2 on 6 matching bases. CDR1 is LGHNT, CDR2 FRNRAP, per germline. V was clipped by 6 bases and J by 0 bases, with 24 bases between them. The CDR3 extends over 19 amino acids. Here the CDR3 reads CASGPPHTPPSVSYNEQFF. Written as DNA, the CDR3 is TGTGCTAGTGGCCCTCCTCACACTCCCCCTAGCGTCTCCTACAATGAGCAGTTCTTC.

On this clonotype: A much bigger clone sits one base away, suggesting this may be a read error. The rearrangement links TRBV7-8 to TRBJ2-3, with TRBD2 matching 10 bases. There are 16 residues in the CDR3. J gave up 0 bases and V 5 bases, and 5 bases lay outside the gene matches. The germline V gene encodes CDR1 SGHVS and CDR2 FQNEAQ. DNA for the CDR3: TGTGCCAGCAGCCCCAAGACTAGCGGGAGCACAGATACGCAGTATTTT. It is translated as CASSPKTSGSTDTQYF.